This TCR beta chain was recovered during a study of blood T cell repertoires in COVID-19. Study in general: The origin of the acute and convalescent COVID-19 samples was the United States, Italy and Spain. PBMCs, B-cell-depleted T cells, or T cells provided the cDNA or gDNA that made up the material.

The germline gives CDR1 MNHEY, CDR2 SMNVEV (reference sequence). V was pared by 8 bases and J by 8 bases, with 18 bases between. The length of the CDR3 is 13 residues. Original methodology: Estimation of nucleated cell counts relied on the amplification of reference gene primers. Assay used: immunoSEQ multiplex PCR; TCRdb lists only in-frame clones, some missing. From that table come the V and J calls and clone size; the DNA was used to work out D and trimming. The sample consists of more than 65,000 clones, around 83% of them appearing once. This clonotype originated in an elderly man with acute or convalescent COVID-19. Sequences were obtained from peripheral blood. The rearrangement links TRBV27 to TRBJ1-2, with D perhaps matching TRBD1 (6 bases). Here the CDR3 DNA reads TGTGCCAGCGGCAACCGGGTAGGGGGAGGCTACACCTTC. Its translation: CASGNRVGGGYTF.